The clone carrying this T cell receptor beta chain was seen only a few times. The sample comes from a study of blood T cell repertoires in COVID-19. Across the study: Spain, Italy and the United States supplied samples that represented acute and convalescent COVID-19. The analysed material was cDNA or gDNA that came from T cells, B-cell-depleted T cells, or PBMCs.

The V end lost 3 bases, the J end lost 6 bases, and 17 bases lay between the germline ends. Germline CDR1 is SGHRS and CDR2 is YFSETQ. This CDR3 has 15 amino acids. In the original analysis: Estimation of nucleated cell counts was performed using reference gene primer amplification. Profiled with immunoSEQ multiplex PCR; TCRdb holds only in-frame clones, not every one. The D gene and trimming were derived from the DNA, and the V and J assignments and clone size from that table. The table lists 150,000 to 200,000 clones, roughly 80% of them singletons. The chain links TRBV5-1 to TRBJ2-3, with D perhaps TRBD1 (6 bases). The TCR originated in a man aged 55-75 years with active or convalescent COVID-19. Input material: peripheral blood. The CDR3 bases are TGCGCCAGCAGCTCCGCCCCGGGACAAACCGATACGCAGTATTTT. Amino acid sequence: CASSSAPGQTDTQYF.